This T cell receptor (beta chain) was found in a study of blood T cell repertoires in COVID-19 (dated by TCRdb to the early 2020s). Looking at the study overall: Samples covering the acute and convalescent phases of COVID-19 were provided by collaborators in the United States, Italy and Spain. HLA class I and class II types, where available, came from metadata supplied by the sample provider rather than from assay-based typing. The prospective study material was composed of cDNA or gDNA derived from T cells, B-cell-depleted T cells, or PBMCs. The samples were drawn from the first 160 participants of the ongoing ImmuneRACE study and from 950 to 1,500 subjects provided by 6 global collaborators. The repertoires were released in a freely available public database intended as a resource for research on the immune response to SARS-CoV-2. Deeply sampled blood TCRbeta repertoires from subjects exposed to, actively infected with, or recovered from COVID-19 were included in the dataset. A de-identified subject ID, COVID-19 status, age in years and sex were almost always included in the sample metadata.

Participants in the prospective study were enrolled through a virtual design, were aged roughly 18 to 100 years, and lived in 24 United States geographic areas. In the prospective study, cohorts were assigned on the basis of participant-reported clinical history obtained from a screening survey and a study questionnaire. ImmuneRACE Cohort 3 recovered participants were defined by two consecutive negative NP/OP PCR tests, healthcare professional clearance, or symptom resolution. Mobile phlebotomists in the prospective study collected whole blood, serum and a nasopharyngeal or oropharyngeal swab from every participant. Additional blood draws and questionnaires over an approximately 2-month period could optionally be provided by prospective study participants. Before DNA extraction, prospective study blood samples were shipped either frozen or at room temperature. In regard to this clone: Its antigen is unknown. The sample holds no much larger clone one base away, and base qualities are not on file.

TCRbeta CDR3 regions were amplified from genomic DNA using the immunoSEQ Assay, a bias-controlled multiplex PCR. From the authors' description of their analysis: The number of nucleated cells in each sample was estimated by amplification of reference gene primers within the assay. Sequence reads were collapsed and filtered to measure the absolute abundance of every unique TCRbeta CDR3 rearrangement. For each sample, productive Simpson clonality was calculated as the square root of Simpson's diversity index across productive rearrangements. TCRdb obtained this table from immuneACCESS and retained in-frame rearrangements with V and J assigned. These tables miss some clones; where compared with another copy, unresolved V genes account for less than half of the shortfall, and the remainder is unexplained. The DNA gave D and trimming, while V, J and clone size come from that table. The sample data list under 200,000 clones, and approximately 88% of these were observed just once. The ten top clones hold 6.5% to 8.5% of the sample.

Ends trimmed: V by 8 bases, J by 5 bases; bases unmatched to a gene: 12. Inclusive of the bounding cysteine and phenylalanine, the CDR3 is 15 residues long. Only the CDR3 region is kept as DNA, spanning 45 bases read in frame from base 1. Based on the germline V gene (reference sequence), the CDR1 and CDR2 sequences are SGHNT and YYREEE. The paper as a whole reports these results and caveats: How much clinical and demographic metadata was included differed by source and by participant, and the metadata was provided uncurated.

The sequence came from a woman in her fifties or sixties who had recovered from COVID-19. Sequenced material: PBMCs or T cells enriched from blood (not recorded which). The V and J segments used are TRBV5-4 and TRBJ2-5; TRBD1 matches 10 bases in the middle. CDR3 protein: CASSPGTGAMETQYF. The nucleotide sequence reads TGTGCCAGTAGCCCCGGGACAGGGGCGATGGAGACCCAGTACTTC.